The clone carrying this TCR beta chain has more than one count but fewer than ten. Its antigen is unknown. It was RNA transcripts that yielded the amplified TCR beta CDR3 regions. HTBI primers were employed in a first-round RT-PCR of the TCR CDR3. MiXCR was run by TCRdb on the multiplex PCR reads, yielding one entry per CDR3 protein. The sample lists fewer than 200,000 distinct CDR3 sequences; about a tenth were seen once. The data are from a study of T cells in Graves' hyperthyroidism and ophthalmopathy. With 4 bases clipped from V and 2 bases from J, the junction kept 6 bases outside the gene matches. CDR1 and CDR2 (germline): KGHDR, SFDVKD. There are 15 residues in the CDR3. Based on clinical symptoms, serum thyroxine and TRAb, thyroid ultrasound and orbital computed tomography, diagnoses were reached. The source of the PBMCs was around 10 ml of fresh peripheral blood. Findings and caveats of the study: Blood also showed most of the thyroid clonotypes that were expanded above 0.001. A model of 13 V-J features distinguished ophthalmopathy from stable hyperthyroidism.

The chain couples TRBV24-1 to TRBJ1-2, with TRBD1 matching over 7 bases. Specimen: blood. This receptor was taken from a woman under 30 with Graves' hyperthyroidism that later progressed to Graves' ophthalmopathy. In DNA form, the CDR3 reads TGTGCCACCAGTGACTCGACAGGGCCGAACTATGGCTACACCTTC. Translation gives CATSDSTGPNYGYTF.